This TCR beta chain originates from a study of cytomegalovirus exposure and HLA in healthy donors. Researchers ran the PCR with 60 Vbeta and 13 Jbeta primers. Sequencing was performed with immunoSEQ multiplex PCR; in TCRdb, only in-frame clones are kept and a portion is missing. Its listing shows 220,000 or so clones. With V trimmed by 5 bases and J by 0 bases, 6 bases remained unmatched. CDR1 and CDR2 from the germline V gene are LNHDA and SQIVND (reference sequence). CDR3 length equals 18 residues. This clonotype was obtained from a girl aged 2 to 9 in good health and CMV-seropositive. The rearrangement uses TRBV19 and TRBJ2-1; 14 bases are shared with TRBD2. The sample was PBMCs. The CDR3 DNA reads TGTGCCAGTAGTCCCGGACTAGCGGGGGGAAGCTCCTACAATGAGCAGTTCTTC. Its protein product is CASSPGLAGGSSYNEQFF.